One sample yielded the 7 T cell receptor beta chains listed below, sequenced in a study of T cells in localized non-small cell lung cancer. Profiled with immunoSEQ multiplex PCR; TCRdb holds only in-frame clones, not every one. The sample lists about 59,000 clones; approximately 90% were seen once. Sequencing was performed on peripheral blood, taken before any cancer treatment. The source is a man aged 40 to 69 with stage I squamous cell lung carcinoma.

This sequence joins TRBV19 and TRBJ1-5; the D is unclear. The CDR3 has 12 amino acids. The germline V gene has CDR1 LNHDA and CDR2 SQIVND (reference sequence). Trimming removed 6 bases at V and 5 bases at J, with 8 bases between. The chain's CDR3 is CASRIRDQPQHF. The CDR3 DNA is TGTGCCAGTAGAATAAGGGATCAGCCCCAGCATTTT.

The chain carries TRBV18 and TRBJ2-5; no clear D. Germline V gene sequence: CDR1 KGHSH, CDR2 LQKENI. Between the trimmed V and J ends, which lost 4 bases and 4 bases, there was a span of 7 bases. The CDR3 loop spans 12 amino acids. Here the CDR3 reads CASSHSRETQYF. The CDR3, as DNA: TGTGCCAGCTCACACTCAAGAGAGACCCAGTACTTC.

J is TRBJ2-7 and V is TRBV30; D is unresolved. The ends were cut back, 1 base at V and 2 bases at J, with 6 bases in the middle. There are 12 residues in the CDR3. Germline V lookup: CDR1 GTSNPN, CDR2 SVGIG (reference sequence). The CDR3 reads CAWSDLPYEQYF. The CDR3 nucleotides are TGTGCCTGGAGTGACCTCCCCTACGAGCAGTACTTC.

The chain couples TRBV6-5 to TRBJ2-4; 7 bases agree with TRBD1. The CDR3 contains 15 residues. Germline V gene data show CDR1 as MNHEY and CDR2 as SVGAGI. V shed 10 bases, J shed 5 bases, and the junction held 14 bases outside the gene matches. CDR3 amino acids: CANDRQGSFQNIQYF. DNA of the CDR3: TGTGCCAACGACCGACAGGGATCTTTCCAAAACATTCAGTACTTC.

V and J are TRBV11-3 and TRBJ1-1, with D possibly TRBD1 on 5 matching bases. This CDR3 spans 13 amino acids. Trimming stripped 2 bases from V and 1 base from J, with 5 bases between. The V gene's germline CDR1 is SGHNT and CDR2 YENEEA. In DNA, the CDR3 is TGTGCCAGCAGCTTACAGGGGAACACTGAAGCTTTCTTT. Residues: CASSLQGNTEAFF.

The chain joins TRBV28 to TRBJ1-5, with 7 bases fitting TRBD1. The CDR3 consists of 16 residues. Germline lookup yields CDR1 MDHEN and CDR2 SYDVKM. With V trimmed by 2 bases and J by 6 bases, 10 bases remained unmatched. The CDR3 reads CASSLGGAGGGQPQHF. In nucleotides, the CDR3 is TGTGCCAGCAGTTTAGGGGGGGCAGGGGGAGGTCAGCCCCAGCATTTT.

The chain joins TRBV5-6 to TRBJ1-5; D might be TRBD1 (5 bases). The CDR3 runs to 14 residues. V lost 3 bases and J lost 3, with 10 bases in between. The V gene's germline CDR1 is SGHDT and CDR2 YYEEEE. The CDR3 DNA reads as TGTGCCAGCAGCTCGACAGATATCAATCAGCCCCAGCATTTT. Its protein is CASSSTDINQPQHF.